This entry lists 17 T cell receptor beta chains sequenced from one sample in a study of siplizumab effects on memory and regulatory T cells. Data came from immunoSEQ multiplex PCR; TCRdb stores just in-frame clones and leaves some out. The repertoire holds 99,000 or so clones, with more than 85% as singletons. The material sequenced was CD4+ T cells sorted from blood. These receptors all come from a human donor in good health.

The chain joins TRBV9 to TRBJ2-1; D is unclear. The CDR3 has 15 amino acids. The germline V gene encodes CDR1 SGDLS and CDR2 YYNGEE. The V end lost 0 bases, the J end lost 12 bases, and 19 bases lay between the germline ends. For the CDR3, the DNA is TGTGCCAGCAGCGTAGATGCAGCCTTCCCCGGTCGGCAGTTCTTC. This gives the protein CASSVDAAFPGRQFF.

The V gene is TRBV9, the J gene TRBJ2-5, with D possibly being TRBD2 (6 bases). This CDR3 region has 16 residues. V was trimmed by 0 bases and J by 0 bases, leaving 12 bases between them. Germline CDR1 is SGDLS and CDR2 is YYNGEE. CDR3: CASSVDPGGHQETQYF. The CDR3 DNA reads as TGTGCCAGCAGCGTAGACCCTGGAGGGCACCAAGAGACCCAGTACTTC.

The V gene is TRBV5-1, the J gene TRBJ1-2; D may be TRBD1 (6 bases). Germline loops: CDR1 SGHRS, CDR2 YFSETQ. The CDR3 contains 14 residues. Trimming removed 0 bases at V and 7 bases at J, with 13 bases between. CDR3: CASSLADGRGGYTF. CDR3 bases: TGCGCCAGCAGCTTGGCCGATGGCAGGGGTGGCTACACCTTC.

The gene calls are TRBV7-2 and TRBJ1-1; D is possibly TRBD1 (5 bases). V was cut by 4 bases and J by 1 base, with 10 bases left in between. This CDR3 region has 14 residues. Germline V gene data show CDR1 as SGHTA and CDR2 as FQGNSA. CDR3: CASSSGTSNTEAFF. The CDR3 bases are TGTGCCAGCAGCTCTGGGACCTCGAACACTGAAGCTTTCTTT. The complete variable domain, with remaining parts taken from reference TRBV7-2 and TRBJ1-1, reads GAGVSQSPSNKVTEKGKDVELRCDPISGHTALYWYRQSLGQGLEFLIYFQGNSAPDKSGLPSDRFSAERTGGSVSTLTIQRTQQEDSAVYLCASSSGTSNTEAFFGQGTRLTVV.

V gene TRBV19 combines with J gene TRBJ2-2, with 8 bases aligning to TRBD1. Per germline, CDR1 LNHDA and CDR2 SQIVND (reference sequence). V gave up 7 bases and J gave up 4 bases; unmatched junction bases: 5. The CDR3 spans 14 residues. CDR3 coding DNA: TGTGCCAGTAATCCCGACAGGGGCACCGGGGAGCTGTTTTTT. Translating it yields CASNPDRGTGELFF.

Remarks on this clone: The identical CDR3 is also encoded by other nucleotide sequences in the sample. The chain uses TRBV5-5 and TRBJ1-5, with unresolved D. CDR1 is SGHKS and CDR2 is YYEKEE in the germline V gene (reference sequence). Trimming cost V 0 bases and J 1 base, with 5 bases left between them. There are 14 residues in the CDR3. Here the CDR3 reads CASSLDGSNQPQHF. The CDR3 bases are TGTGCCAGCAGCTTGGATGGAAGCAATCAGCCCCAGCATTTT.

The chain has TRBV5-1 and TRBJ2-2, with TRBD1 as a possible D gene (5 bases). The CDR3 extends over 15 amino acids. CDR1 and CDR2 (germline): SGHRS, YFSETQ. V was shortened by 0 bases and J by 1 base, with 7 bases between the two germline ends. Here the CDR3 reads CASSLGQMNTGELFF. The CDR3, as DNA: TGCGCCAGCAGCTTGGGACAGATGAACACCGGGGAGCTGTTTTTT.

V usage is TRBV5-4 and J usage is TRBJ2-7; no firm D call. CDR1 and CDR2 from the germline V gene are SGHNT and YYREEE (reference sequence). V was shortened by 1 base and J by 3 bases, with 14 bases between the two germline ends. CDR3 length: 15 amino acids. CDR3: CASSLTLTSSYEQYF. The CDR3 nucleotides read TGTGCCAGCAGCTTGACACTCACCTCGAGCTACGAGCAGTACTTC.

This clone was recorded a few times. The CDR3 is CASSFADGHGYTF. In nucleotides, the CDR3 is TGTGCCAGCAGCTTCGCGGACGGGCATGGCTACACCTTC. This sequence joins TRBV7-9 and TRBJ1-2; the D is unclear. The germline V gene has CDR1 SEHNR and CDR2 FQNEAQ (reference sequence). The V gene lost 3 bases and the J gene lost 6 bases, with 11 bases spanning the gap. This CDR3 has 13 residues.

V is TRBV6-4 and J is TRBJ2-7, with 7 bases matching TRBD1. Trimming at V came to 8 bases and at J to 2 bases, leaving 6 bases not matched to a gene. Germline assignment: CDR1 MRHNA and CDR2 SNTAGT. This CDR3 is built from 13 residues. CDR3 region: CASDRVLTYEQYF. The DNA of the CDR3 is TGTGCCAGCGACAGGGTACTAACCTACGAGCAGTACTTC.

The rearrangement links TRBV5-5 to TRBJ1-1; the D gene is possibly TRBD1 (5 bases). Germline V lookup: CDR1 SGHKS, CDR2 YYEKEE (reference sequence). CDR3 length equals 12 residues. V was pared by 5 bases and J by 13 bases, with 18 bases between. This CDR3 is CASSYHSGGDFF. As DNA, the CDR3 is TGTGCCAGCAGTTATCACTCCGGGGGGGATTTCTTT.

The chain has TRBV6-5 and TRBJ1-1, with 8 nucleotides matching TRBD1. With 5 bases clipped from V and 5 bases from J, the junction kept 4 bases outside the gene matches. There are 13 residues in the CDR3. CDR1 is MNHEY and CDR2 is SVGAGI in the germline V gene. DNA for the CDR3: TGTGCCAGCAGTGACAGGGGATGGACTGAAGCTTTCTTT. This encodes CASSDRGWTEAFF.

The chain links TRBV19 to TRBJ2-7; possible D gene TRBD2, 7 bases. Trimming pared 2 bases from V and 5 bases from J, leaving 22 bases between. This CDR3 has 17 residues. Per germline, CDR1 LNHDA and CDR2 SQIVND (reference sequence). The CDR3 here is CASSIPRGGGRVNEQYF. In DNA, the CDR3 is TGTGCCAGTAGTATACCCCGCGGGGGCGGGAGAGTCAACGAGCAGTACTTC.

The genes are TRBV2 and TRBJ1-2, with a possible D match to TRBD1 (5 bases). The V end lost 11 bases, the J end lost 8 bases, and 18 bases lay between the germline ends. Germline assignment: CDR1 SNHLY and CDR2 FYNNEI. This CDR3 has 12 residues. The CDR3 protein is CAGRVGVEGYTF. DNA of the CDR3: TGTGCCGGAAGGGTGGGGGTAGAGGGCTACACCTTC.

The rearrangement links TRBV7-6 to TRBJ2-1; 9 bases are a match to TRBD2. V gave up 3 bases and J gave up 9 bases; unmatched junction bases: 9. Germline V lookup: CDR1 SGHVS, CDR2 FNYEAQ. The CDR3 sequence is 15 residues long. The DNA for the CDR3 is TGTGCCAGCAGCTTGGGCGGCGGGAGGGCAGGTGAGCAGTTCTTC. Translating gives CASSLGGGRAGEQFF.

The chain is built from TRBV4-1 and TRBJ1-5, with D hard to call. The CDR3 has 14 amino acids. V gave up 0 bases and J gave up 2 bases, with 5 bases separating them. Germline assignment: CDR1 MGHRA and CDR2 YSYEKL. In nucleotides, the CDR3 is TGCGCCAGCAGCCAAGACTGGGGCAATCAGCCCCAGCATTTT. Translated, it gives CASSQDWGNQPQHF.

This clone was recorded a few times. This CDR3 is CASSHQVAGSGYTF. CDR3 nucleotide sequence: TGCGCCAGCAGCCATCAGGTGGCAGGGAGTGGCTACACCTTC. This rearrangement joins TRBV4-1 to TRBJ1-2, with D perhaps matching TRBD1 (5 bases). V shed 3 bases and J shed 7 bases, with 15 bases lying between them. Looked up from germline, CDR1 is MGHRA and CDR2 is YSYEKL. The CDR3 contains 14 residues.